This entry lists 17 T cell receptor beta chains sequenced from one sample in a study of OX40 agonist ivuxolimab in advanced cancers. Libraries were prepared by immunoSEQ multiplex PCR; TCRdb keeps only in-frame clonotypes and omits some of them. The sample yields tens of thousands of clones, approximately 84% seen once. The sample was CD4+ or CD8+ T cells sorted from blood, taken in a trial of the OX40 agonist ivuxolimab. The receptors come from an adult with an advanced solid tumor such as melanoma, head and neck, liver or kidney cancer.

In this sample, this clone turned up once. V gene TRBV29-1 combines with J gene TRBJ2-1; weak D call: TRBD2 (5 bases). The CDR3 loop spans 11 amino acids. Between the trimmed V and J ends, which lost 8 bases and 9 bases, there was a span of 14 bases. The germline V gene encodes CDR1 SQVTM and CDR2 ANQGSEA. Written as DNA, the CDR3 is TGCAGCCCGAAAAGAGGGCCTGAGCAGTTCTTC. It yields the protein CSPKRGPEQFF.

Written as DNA, the CDR3 is TGTGCCACCAGCAGAGTCAAAAACACTGAAGCTTTCTTT. Its translation is CATSRVKNTEAFF. The genes are TRBV15 and TRBJ1-1; D uncertain. The CDR3 has 13 residues. Trimming removed 1 base from V and 2 bases from J, with 5 bases in between. Germline V gene lookup returns CDR1 LNHNV and CDR2 YYDKDF (reference sequence).

This clone was found a few times. The rearrangement joins TRBV7-8 to TRBJ2-7; 7 bases agree with TRBD2. Germline lookup yields CDR1 SGHVS and CDR2 FQNEAQ. The trim removed 5 bases at V and 6 bases at J, leaving 7 bases unmatched. The CDR3 loop spans 13 amino acids. The CDR3 nucleotides are TGTGCCAGCAGCCCTAGCGGAGGGGTCGAGCAGTACTTC. It specifies CASSPSGGVEQYF.

The sample holds many counts of this clone. The V gene is TRBV21-1, the J gene TRBJ1-4. TRBV21-1 is listed as a pseudogene. The CDR3 length is 12 residues. The CDR3 loop reads CASKVRSLKLFF. DNA for the CDR3: TGTGCCAGCAAAGTGAGGTCCCTTAAACTGTTTTTT.

The rearrangement links TRBV19 to TRBJ2-1, with 10 bases matching TRBD1. CDR1 is LNHDA and CDR2 is SQIVND in the germline V gene (reference sequence). CDR3 length equals 15 residues. The trim removed 3 bases at V and 7 bases at J, leaving 6 bases unmatched. CDR3 DNA: TGTGCCAGTAGTATCTTGCGGGACAGGGGTAATGAGCAGTTCTTC. Translated: CASSILRDRGNEQFF.

The chain combines TRBV6-1 with TRBJ2-1; unclear D gene. The CDR3 has 15 residues. Trimming left V 5 bases short and J 0 bases short, with 11 bases between. CDR1 MNHNS and CDR2 SASEGT come from the germline V gene. The CDR3 loop is CASSTHSSSYNEQFF. The DNA for the CDR3 is TGTGCCAGCAGTACCCACTCTAGCTCCTACAATGAGCAGTTCTTC.

In its sample, this clone was seen once. V is TRBV19 and J is TRBJ1-2; 9 bases align to TRBD1. V was clipped by 3 bases and J by 7 bases; unmatched bases: 6. Per germline, CDR1 LNHDA and CDR2 SQIVND (reference sequence). CDR3 length: 14 residues. In DNA form, the CDR3 reads TGTGCCAGTAGTATGGGACAGGGCCGGCGTGGCTACACCTTC. Translating gives CASSMGQGRRGYTF.

This clone was seen a few times. This chain connects TRBV18 to TRBJ1-1, with a tentative D call TRBD1 (6 bases). The V and J ends lost 3 bases and 5 bases respectively, with 7 bases between them. The CDR3 loop spans 12 amino acids. CDR1 is KGHSH, CDR2 LQKENI, per germline. CDR3 loop: CASSPQGTEAFF. In nucleotides, the CDR3 is TGTGCCAGCTCACCCCAGGGGACTGAAGCTTTCTTT.

The rearrangement joins TRBV7-9 to TRBJ1-4, with TRBD1 identical over 8 bases. The CDR3 is made up of 17 amino acids. The ends lost 5 bases at V and 4 bases at J; junction bases unmatched: 12. Germline CDR1 and CDR2: SEHNR and FQNEAQ (reference sequence). The CDR3 DNA sequence: TGTGCCAGCAGCCAGATGGCAGGGGGCCACCTTAATGAAAAACTGTTTTTT. This translates into CASSQMAGGHLNEKLFF.

The rearrangement links TRBV5-1 to TRBJ2-7; 7 nucleotides match TRBD1. J was trimmed by 7 bases and V by 4 bases; bases with no gene match: 11. The germline gives CDR1 SGHRS, CDR2 YFSETQ. The CDR3 runs 14 residues. For the CDR3, the DNA is TGCGCCAGCAGCGATCTCGACAGGGTAAAGGAGCAGTACTTC. Amino acid sequence: CASSDLDRVKEQYF.

The chain carries TRBV5-6 and TRBJ1-1; D is possibly TRBD1 (6 bases). The V gene lost 1 base and the J gene lost 1 base, with 14 bases spanning the gap. CDR3 length equals 16 residues. The V gene's germline CDR1 is SGHDT and CDR2 YYEEEE. CDR3 in DNA: TGTGCCAGCAGCTTGAACAGGGATTTGGGGAACACTGAAGCTTTCTTT. This codes for CASSLNRDLGNTEAFF.

This chain connects TRBV29-1 to TRBJ1-2, with D perhaps TRBD1 (5 bases). The V gene lost 5 bases and the J gene lost 7 bases, with 26 bases spanning the gap. The CDR3 extends over 16 amino acids. From germline, CDR1 is SQVTM and CDR2 ANQGSEA. Here the CDR3 DNA reads TGCAGCGTTCACACCCCGGAGGTACCGGGACTTGGTGGCTACACCTTC. It is translated as CSVHTPEVPGLGGYTF.

This chain links TRBV11-1 with TRBJ2-2; 11 nucleotides align to TRBD2. Per germline, CDR1 SGHAT and CDR2 FQDESV (reference sequence). The CDR3 has 19 residues. V shed 4 bases and J 0 bases; nucleotides not matched to a gene: 10. CDR3 in DNA: TGTGCCAGCAGCTCCGGGACTAGCGGTCTAACTCCGAACACCGGGGAGCTGTTTTTT. Its translation is CASSSGTSGLTPNTGELFF.

The chain links TRBV29-1 to TRBJ2-5; D is perhaps TRBD1 or TRBD2 (6 bases each). The germline gives CDR1 SQVTM, CDR2 ANQGSEA. The V gene lost 6 bases and the J gene lost 1 base, with 18 bases spanning the gap. The CDR3 length is 15 residues. The CDR3 DNA is TGCAGCGTCCCCCGAGGGGGGACATCCCAAGAGACCCAGTACTTC. Residues: CSVPRGGTSQETQYF. The full variable domain, completed using reference TRBV29-1 and TRBJ2-5, is SAVISQKPSRDICQRGTSLTIQCQVDSQVTMMFWYRQQPGQSLTLIATANQGSEATYESGFVIDKFPISRPNLTFSTLTVSNMSPEDSSIYLCSVPRGGTSQETQYFGPGTRLLVL.

The table lists this clone with a count of one. The chain carries TRBV28 and TRBJ1-1; a possible D gene is TRBD1 (6 bases). The germline gives CDR1 MDHEN, CDR2 SYDVKM. The CDR3 is made up of 14 amino acids. The germline V and J ends were trimmed by 6 bases and 4 bases, with 15 bases remaining between them. The CDR3 coding sequence is TGTGCCAGCAGAGACCCGGACAGAACCACTGAAGCTTTCTTT. It translates to CASRDPDRTTEAFF.

J is TRBJ2-5 and V is TRBV5-4; D might be TRBD1 or TRBD2, each matching 6 bases. The J call is uncertain, as TRBJ2-7 better fits the DNA end. The CDR3 is 15 amino acids. Germline CDR1 reads SGHNT; CDR2 reads YYREEE (reference sequence). The CDR3 here is CASSLHPGGVYEQYF. CDR3 in DNA: TGTGCCAGCAGCTTGCATCCCGGGGGCGTTTACGAGCAGTACTTC.

V and J are TRBV13 and TRBJ2-5, with TRBD2 identical over 11 bases. Looked up from germline, CDR1 is PRHDT and CDR2 is FYEKMQ (reference sequence). The CDR3 is made up of 14 amino acids. Trimming at V came to 7 bases and at J to 2 bases, leaving 3 bases not matched to a gene. As DNA, the CDR3 is TGTGCCAGCATCCTAGCGGGAGGTCAAGAGACCCAGTACTTC. Amino acids: CASILAGGQETQYF.